These 18 T cell receptor beta chains came from one sample sequenced in a study of shared clonotypes between healthy human individuals. The protocol was immunoSEQ multiplex PCR, while the TCRdb copy is restricted to in-frame clones and leaves out a portion. The sample holds 1.6 million or so clones; around 97% are singletons and the top ten take about 1%. Sequencing input: naive CD4+ T cells sorted from blood. Subset: CD45RA+ positively selected. All receptors come from a man aged 25 to 45 in good health.

This clone is a singleton in its sample. V and J are TRBV27 and TRBJ1-4; 9 bases line up with TRBD1. This CDR3 has 15 amino acids. J lost 5 bases, V lost 2 bases, and 3 bases had no gene match. Germline V CDR1 and CDR2: MNHEY, SMNVEV (reference sequence). The CDR3 sequence is CASSLQGQGNEKLFF. The CDR3 coding sequence is TGTGCCAGCAGTTTACAAGGACAGGGGAATGAAAAACTGTTTTTT.

J is TRBJ2-2 and V is TRBV5-4, with D uncertain. The CDR3 extends over 13 amino acids. Trimming removed 2 bases at V and 1 base at J, with 3 bases between. Germline V gene data show CDR1 as SGHNT and CDR2 as YYREEE (reference sequence). CDR3 protein: CASSFLNTGELFF. DNA of the CDR3: TGTGCCAGCAGCTTCTTGAACACCGGGGAGCTGTTTTTT. Variable domain in full (rest from reference TRBV5-4 and TRBJ2-2): ETGVTQSPTHLIKTRGQQVTLRCSSQSGHNTVSWYQQALGQGPQFIFQYYREEENGRGNFPPRFSGLQFPNYSSELNVNALELDDSALYLCASSFLNTGELFFGEGSRLTVL.

The V gene is TRBV5-5, the J gene TRBJ2-7, with TRBD2 matching over 10 bases. There are 16 residues in the CDR3. V lost 2 bases and J lost 4; bases outside the gene matches: 9. Per germline, CDR1 SGHKS and CDR2 YYEKEE (reference sequence). The CDR3 nucleotides are TGTGCCAGCAGCTTACGAAGGGGGACTAGCGTTTACGAGCAGTACTTC. Its protein product is CASSLRRGTSVYEQYF. The full variable domain, its missing parts supplied by reference TRBV5-5 and TRBJ2-7, is DAGVTQSPTHLIKTRGQQVTLRCSPISGHKSVSWYQQVLGQGPQFIFQYYEKEERGRGNFPDRFSARQFPNYSSELNVNALLLGDSALYLCASSLRRGTSVYEQYFGPGTRLTVT.

The V gene is TRBV28, the J gene TRBJ2-7; 8 bases map to TRBD1. The CDR3 is 15 residues long. Germline CDR1 is MDHEN and CDR2 is SYDVKM. Unmatched junction bases numbered 9, after V lost 6 bases and J lost 2 bases. The CDR3 DNA follows: TGTGCCAGCAGATGGACAGGGAATGGGGCCTACGAGCAGTACTTC. This encodes CASRWTGNGAYEQYF.

The chain employs TRBV7-6 and TRBJ2-7; 12 positions agree with TRBD2. This CDR3 is built from 16 residues. Germline lookup yields CDR1 SGHVS and CDR2 FNYEAQ. V lost 2 bases, J lost 5 bases, and 7 bases stayed unmatched. The CDR3 reads CASSLLAGGLIHEQYF. The CDR3 DNA sequence: TGTGCCAGCAGCTTACTAGCGGGAGGGCTAATACACGAGCAGTACTTC.

The rearrangement links TRBV5-1 to TRBJ2-5; 8 bases fit TRBD1. The CDR3 is 14 residues long. Germline-derived CDR1 and CDR2 are SGHRS and YFSETQ. With 2 bases clipped from V and 4 bases from J, the junction kept 4 bases outside the gene matches. Here the CDR3 reads CASSFSGGSETQYF. CDR3 DNA: TGCGCCAGCAGCTTCTCAGGGGGCTCAGAGACCCAGTACTTC. The whole variable domain, remainder taken from reference TRBV5-1 and TRBJ2-5, is KAGVTQTPRYLIKTRGQQVTLSCSPISGHRSVSWYQQTPGQGLQFLFEYFSETQRNKGNFPGRFSGRQFSNSRSEMNVSTLELGDSALYLCASSFSGGSETQYFGPGTRLLVL.

This clone was counted a single time. The chain carries TRBV5-3 and TRBJ1-2; D gene uncertain. TRBV5-3 is an ORF, and what it does is uncertain. V shed 2 bases and J shed 5 bases, with 13 bases lying between them. The CDR3 extends over 14 amino acids. CDR3 DNA sequence: TGTGCCAGAAGCTTTGGTGCACAGCTGTATGGCTACACCTTC. It yields the protein CARSFGAQLYGYTF.

This clone was recorded once. The chain recombines TRBV20-1 with TRBJ2-7; D is ambiguous. CDR1 and CDR2 (germline): DFQATT, SNEGSKA (reference sequence). V was shortened by 3 bases and J by 7 bases, with 10 bases between the two germline ends. This CDR3 has 11 amino acids. The CDR3 coding sequence is TGCAGTGCTAGCGAGGTGAAGGAGCAGTACTTC. This encodes CSASEVKEQYF.

The CDR3 reads CASSVGRAGQTQYF. DNA for the CDR3: TGTGCCAGCAGCGTCGGGAGGGCCGGGCAGACCCAGTACTTC. V is TRBV7-2 and J is TRBJ2-5; 8 nucleotides match TRBD2. The CDR3 extends over 14 amino acids. V gave up 5 bases and J gave up 6 bases; unmatched junction bases: 8. Germline CDR1 SGHTA, CDR2 FQGNSA.

The J gene is TRBJ1-1, the V gene TRBV2, with D possibly matching TRBD1 (5 bases). Germline V gene lookup returns CDR1 SNHLY and CDR2 FYNNEI. The ends were cut back, 6 bases at V and 0 bases at J, with 14 bases in the middle. This CDR3 comprises 15 residues. CDR3 in DNA: TGTGCCAGCAGCCGACAGCTACCCATGAACACTGAAGCTTTCTTT. The encoded protein is CASSRQLPMNTEAFF.

This sequence joins TRBV10-3 and TRBJ2-7; D is possibly TRBD1 or TRBD2 (7 bases each). Germline V CDR1 and CDR2: ENHRY, SYGVKD. Trimming pared 3 bases from V and 13 bases from J, leaving 16 bases between. This CDR3 is 12 amino acids long. CDR3 in amino acids: CAISDQRDSGYF. The CDR3 DNA reads as TGTGCCATCAGTGACCAGCGGGACAGTGGCTACTTC.

CDR3 in DNA: TGTGCCAGCAGTGCTCTAGGAGGCTCCTACAATGAGCAGTTCTTC. Protein product: CASSALGGSYNEQFF. The chain employs TRBV6-4 and TRBJ2-1; D is possibly TRBD2 (5 bases). Trimming pared 4 bases from V and 0 bases from J, leaving 10 bases between. Germline loops: CDR1 MRHNA, CDR2 SNTAGT. The CDR3 length is 15 residues.

The chain links TRBV7-2 to TRBJ2-1; D possibly corresponds to TRBD1 (5 bases). Germline assignment: CDR1 SGHTA and CDR2 FQGNSA. This CDR3 has 14 amino acids. V was trimmed by 1 base and J by 2 bases, leaving 6 bases between them. This chain's CDR3 is CASSLEGTYNEQFF. The CDR3 bases are TGTGCCAGCAGCTTAGAGGGGACCTACAATGAGCAGTTCTTC. The variable domain in full, with the rest retrieved from reference TRBV7-2 and TRBJ2-1, is GAGVSQSPSNKVTEKGKDVELRCDPISGHTALYWYRQSLGQGLEFLIYFQGNSAPDKSGLPSDRFSAERTGGSVSTLTIQRTQQEDSAVYLCASSLEGTYNEQFFGPGTRLTVL.

This sequence joins TRBV29-1 and TRBJ2-1, with 11 nucleotides matching TRBD2. V trimming: 7 bases; J trimming: 5 bases; junction bases outside the gene matches: 19. The CDR3 consists of 18 residues. From germline, CDR1 is SQVTM and CDR2 ANQGSEA. Here the CDR3 reads CSAWGATMTSGNHNEQFF. The CDR3 nucleotides are TGCAGCGCCTGGGGCGCAACGATGACTAGCGGGAACCACAATGAGCAGTTCTTC.

The chain joins TRBV2 to TRBJ1-2; TRBD1 matches at 8 bases. Germline CDR1 and CDR2: SNHLY and FYNNEI. CDR3 length equals 13 residues. Trimming cost V 5 bases and J 7 bases; bases outside gene matches: 6. CDR3 bases: TGTGCCAGCAGTTTACAGGGGGTAGCTGGCTACACCTTC. Residues: CASSLQGVAGYTF.

The gene calls are TRBV28 and TRBJ2-7; D remains unclear. CDR3 length equals 12 residues. V gave up 8 bases and J gave up 0 bases, with 8 bases separating them. Germline assignment: CDR1 MDHEN and CDR2 SYDVKM. Here the CDR3 reads CASRKFSYEQYF. The CDR3 DNA follows: TGTGCCAGCCGGAAGTTCTCCTACGAGCAGTACTTC.

The chain employs TRBV19 and TRBJ2-5; unclear D gene. Deletions cut 5 bases from V and 3 bases from J, with 13 bases between. The CDR3 is 14 residues long. Per the germline V gene, CDR1 is LNHDA and CDR2 is SQIVND (reference sequence). The CDR3 nucleotides are TGTGCCAGTAGTCCTCGTTGGACCGAAGAGACCCAGTACTTC. As protein: CASSPRWTEETQYF.

V usage is TRBV7-2 and J usage is TRBJ2-7; the match to TRBD2 covers 9 bases. The V and J ends lost 5 bases and 5 bases, in that order; junction bases with no gene match: 4. CDR3 size: 13 residues. CDR1 and CDR2 from the germline V gene are SGHTA and FQGNSA. CDR3 nucleotide sequence: TGTGCCAGCAGCCGCGGGAGGGTAAACGAGCAGTACTTC. It encodes CASSRGRVNEQYF.